The 10 T cell receptor beta chains listed next were all sequenced from one sample in a study of cytomegalovirus exposure and HLA in healthy donors. PCR amplification relied on 60 Vbeta primers (plus 13 Jbeta primers). Using immunoSEQ multiplex PCR, the repertoire was profiled, and TCRdb retains in-frame clones only, with some absent. The repertoire includes some 94,000 clones, about 77% of them detected once, and about 3.5% sits in the top ten. The sample consisted of PBMCs. The source is a man aged 35-49 years in good health and CMV-seronegative.

This rearrangement joins TRBV30 to TRBJ1-6; 7 positions agree with TRBD1. This CDR3 contains 14 residues. Germline V gives CDR1 GTSNPN, CDR2 SVGIG (reference sequence). V shed 2 bases, J shed 5 bases, and the junction held 3 bases outside the gene matches. The CDR3 DNA follows: TGTGCCTGGAGTACAGGGGCCGATAATTCACCCCTCCACTTT. It is translated as CAWSTGADNSPLHF.

This chain joins TRBV7-9 and TRBJ1-5, with TRBD1 matching over 9 bases. The V gene end was trimmed by 5 bases and the J gene end by 7 bases; junction bases not matched to a gene: 9. The CDR3 is made up of 15 amino acids. Germline CDR1 reads SEHNR; CDR2 reads FQNEAQ (reference sequence). The CDR3 nucleotides read TGTGCCAGCAGCCCTAACGGACAGGGGACGCAGCCCCAGCATTTT. Its translation is CASSPNGQGTQPQHF.

The CDR3 spells CASSYRRGQSTDTQYF. The CDR3, as DNA: TGTGCCAGCAGTTACCGGCGGGGGCAAAGCACAGATACGCAGTATTTT. V and J are TRBV6-6 and TRBJ2-3; perhaps TRBD2 as D (7 bases). Deletions cut 2 bases from V and 0 bases from J, with 12 bases between. The CDR3 runs 16 residues. Germline values: CDR1 MNHNY, CDR2 SVGAGI (reference sequence).

The chain recombines TRBV6-5 with TRBJ2-3; 7 positions agree with TRBD2. Trimming cost V 10 bases and J 0 bases; bases outside gene matches: 4. The CDR3 loop spans 13 amino acids. The germline CDR1 and CDR2 sequences are MNHEY and SVGAGI. CDR3 DNA: TGTGCCACCGGGAGGACTAGCACAGATACGCAGTATTTT. This gives the protein CATGRTSTDTQYF.

This clone was picked up one time. This rearrangement joins TRBV5-6 to TRBJ2-5, with 11 nucleotides matching TRBD2. CDR1 and CDR2 from the germline V gene are SGHDT and YYEEEE. The ends lost 2 bases at V and 5 bases at J; junction bases unmatched: 2. There are 14 residues in the CDR3. CDR3 in amino acids: CASSFSGRGETQYF. In nucleotides, the CDR3 is TGTGCCAGCAGCTTTAGCGGGAGGGGCGAGACCCAGTACTTC. Looking up the rest from reference TRBV5-6 and TRBJ2-5 gives the full variable domain: DAGVTQSPTHLIKTRGQQVTLRCSPKSGHDTVSWYQQALGQGPQFIFQYYEEEERQRGNFPDRFSGHQFPNYSSELNVNALLLGDSALYLCASSFSGRGETQYFGPGTRLLVL.

The rearrangement joins TRBV10-3 to TRBJ2-3, with 8 positions matching TRBD2. The CDR3 runs 15 residues. V shed 4 bases and J 3 bases; nucleotides not matched to a gene: 6. Germline lookup yields CDR1 ENHRY and CDR2 SYGVKD. CDR3 amino acids: CAISGNGGGTDTQYF. As DNA, the CDR3 is TGTGCCATCAGTGGTAACGGCGGGGGGACAGATACGCAGTATTTT.

To note about this clone: Other DNA variants within this sample encode the same CDR3. The chain links TRBV30 to TRBJ2-6; D remains unclear. This CDR3 is built from 13 residues. The V gene lost 5 bases and the J gene lost 1 base, with 6 bases spanning the gap. Germline loops: CDR1 GTSNPN, CDR2 SVGIG (reference sequence). The chain's CDR3 is CAWSFSGANVLTF. The CDR3 coding sequence is TGTGCCTGGTCCTTTTCTGGGGCCAACGTCCTGACTTTC.

This clone has only a few counts. The gene calls are TRBV30 and TRBJ1-6; 7 bases line up with TRBD1. CDR3 length: 16 residues. The V gene's germline CDR1 is GTSNPN and CDR2 SVGIG (reference sequence). V was pared by 4 bases and J by 0 bases, with 6 bases of the junction left unmatched. The CDR3 loop reads CAWTRDSLSYNSPLHF. CDR3 DNA: TGTGCCTGGACCCGGGACAGTCTCTCCTATAATTCACCCCTCCACTTT.

The V call is TRBV19, the J call TRBJ2-1, with 7 bases aligning to TRBD1. There are 18 residues in the CDR3. From germline, CDR1 is LNHDA and CDR2 SQIVND (reference sequence). With 3 bases clipped from V and 3 bases from J, the junction kept 14 bases outside the gene matches. CDR3 nucleotides: TGTGCCAGTAGTATCGGCCGGACAGGCCAAAGACTCTACAATGAGCAGTTCTTC. This codes for CASSIGRTGQRLYNEQFF.

CDR3 in amino acids: CAWSTGSRQFF. For the CDR3, the DNA is TGTGCCTGGAGTACAGGGTCGAGGCAGTTCTTC. The genes are TRBV30 and TRBJ2-1; tentatively, D is TRBD1 (6 bases). V lost 2 bases and J lost 12, with 11 bases in between. CDR1 GTSNPN and CDR2 SVGIG come from the germline V gene (reference sequence). The CDR3 runs 11 residues.